This T cell receptor beta chain came from a study of CD8 T cells in Susac syndrome. Whole-study findings and limits: By the study's own acknowledgment, its TCR sequencing and HLA analysis included relatively few individuals.

While CD8+ and CD4+ T cells were isolated negatively, TEMRA cells were enriched by FACS. A quantity of about 0.5 to 1 ug RNA underwent reverse transcription using random hexamers. TCRdb processed the immunoSEQ multiplex PCR reads anew with MiXCR; each CDR3 protein has one entry. This sample has 150,000 to 200,000 distinct CDR3 sequences; roughly 94% occur once, and the top ten carry over 0.09%. This clonotype has just a few counts. Antigen unknown. Sequencing used CD4+ T cells from PBMCs. The receptor comes from a human donor with multiple sclerosis.

CDR3 protein: CASSLPDYYEQYF. CDR3 coding DNA: TGCGCCAGCAGCTTGCCCGATTACTACGAGCAGTACTTC. The chain joins TRBV5-1 to TRBJ2-7; D is unclear. V was shortened by 1 base and J by 3 bases, with 8 bases between the two germline ends. From germline, CDR1 is SGHRS and CDR2 YFSETQ. This CDR3 contains 13 residues.